The 10 T cell receptor beta chains below come from one sample, sequenced in a study of T-cell reconstitution after alpha-beta-depleted transplantation in children. TCRbeta library construction was performed incorporating unique molecular identifiers. Using its own MiXCR run on the PCR reads, TCRdb lists one record per CDR3 protein. The profile shows some 600,000 distinct CDR3 sequences, roughly 13% of them singletons. The sample was PBMCs, mostly from graft donor cells, taken 360 days after TCRalphabeta/CD19-depleted stem cell transplant. Every receptor here comes from a male patient aged 10 to 17 who had a stem cell transplant for acute myeloid leukemia, so the T cells may come from the graft donor.

In this sample, this clonotype turned up a few times. The chain combines TRBV7-8 with TRBJ1-2; 8 bases map to TRBD1. CDR1 is SGHVS and CDR2 is FQNEAQ in the germline V gene. The V segment lost 5 bases and the J segment 0 bases; nucleotides outside the gene matches: 14. The CDR3 is 18 residues long. DNA for the CDR3: TGTGCCAGCAGCCTCAAATTCATAAGGACAGGGACTAACTATGGCTACACCTTC. Protein sequence: CASSLKFIRTGTNYGYTF.

This clonotype was detected many times. The chain combines TRBV6-2 or TRBV6-3 with TRBJ2-2; TRBD2 is a possible D gene (6 bases). The CDR3 consists of 14 residues. Between the trimmed V and J ends, which lost 6 bases and 6 bases, there was a span of 14 bases. CDR1 is MNHEY, CDR2 SVGEGT, per germline. The CDR3 DNA reads TGTGCCAGCAGCCTCCTCGGGGGACCCGGGGAGCTGTTTTTT. Protein product: CASSLLGGPGELFF.

This clonotype was detected a few times. The J gene is TRBJ2-2, the V gene TRBV4-3; 12 positions agree with TRBD2. The trim removed 1 base at V and 2 bases at J, leaving 5 bases unmatched. This CDR3 region has 18 residues. Per germline, CDR1 LGHNA and CDR2 YSLEER. CDR3 region: CASSQGLAGASNTGELFF. As DNA, the CDR3 is TGCGCCAGCAGCCAAGGACTAGCGGGAGCATCCAACACCGGGGAGCTGTTTTTT.

This clonotype came up many times. The chain employs TRBV27 and TRBJ2-7; tentative D call: TRBD1 (6 bases). CDR3 length: 14 residues. Per germline, CDR1 MNHEY and CDR2 SMNVEV (reference sequence). Trimming cost V 4 bases and J 2 bases, with 12 bases left between them. The CDR3 loop reads CASSSTTGTYEQYF. The CDR3 region has the DNA TGTGCCAGCAGTTCCACGACAGGCACCTACGAGCAGTACTTC.

In its sample, this clonotype was seen many times. The V and J genes are TRBV12-3 or TRBV12-4 and TRBJ1-3; TRBD1 matches at 10 bases. With 2 bases clipped from V and 10 bases from J, the junction kept 14 bases outside the gene matches. The CDR3 runs to 17 residues. This CDR3 is CASSLMGQGILVTTIYF. The CDR3 nucleotides read TGTGCCAGCAGTTTAATGGGACAGGGGATATTAGTAACGACCATATATTTT.

The chain links TRBV28 to TRBJ2-2; the D is unclear. The CDR3 is 14 residues long. V was pared by 9 bases and J by 6 bases, with 17 bases between. Per germline, CDR1 MDHEN and CDR2 SYDVKM. The CDR3 loop reads CASNSRWESGELFF. As DNA, the CDR3 is TGTGCCAGTAACAGTCGTTGGGAATCCGGGGAGCTGTTTTTT.

This clonotype has only one observation. This chain joins TRBV24-1 and TRBJ2-1; 7 nucleotides line up with TRBD1. The V gene's germline CDR1 is KGHDR and CDR2 SFDVKD. Trimming at V came to 5 bases and at J to 3 bases, leaving 6 bases not matched to a gene. This CDR3 is 15 amino acids long. This CDR3 reads CATSVPGTVYNEQFF. CDR3 coding DNA: TGTGCCACCAGTGTCCCCGGGACAGTCTACAATGAGCAGTTCTTC.

This rearrangement joins TRBV28 to TRBJ1-5; unclear D gene. This CDR3 region has 13 residues. Germline V gene sequence: CDR1 MDHEN, CDR2 SYDVKM. Trimming cost V 7 bases and J 4 bases, with 11 bases left between them. CDR3 in DNA: TGTGCCAGCAACGGCTTTTCAAATCAGCCCCAGCATTTT. Translating gives CASNGFSNQPQHF.

This clonotype was found once. The chain couples TRBV9 to TRBJ2-1; 8 bases agree with TRBD2. This CDR3 spans 14 amino acids. Germline CDR1 SGDLS, CDR2 YYNGEE. J gave up 7 bases and V 6 bases, and 9 bases lay outside the gene matches. The CDR3 protein is CASNSAGETNEQFF. For the CDR3, the DNA is TGTGCCAGCAACTCAGCGGGAGAGACGAATGAGCAGTTCTTC.

The chain joins TRBV29-1 to TRBJ2-5; 14 bases match TRBD2. This CDR3 comprises 16 residues. Germline V gene sequence: CDR1 SQVTM, CDR2 ANQGSEA. Trimming at V came to 3 bases and at J to 5 bases, leaving 8 bases not matched to a gene. This CDR3 reads CSVDGLAGGTGETQYF. DNA for the CDR3: TGCAGCGTTGACGGACTAGCGGGAGGTACCGGGGAGACCCAGTACTTC.